This section outlines one TCR beta chain sequence together with its context. There is no known antigen for this receptor. It has no much larger one-base neighbor in the sample; base qualities were not kept. This entry belongs to a study of cytomegalovirus exposure and HLA in healthy donors (dated by TCRdb to 2016 to 2017). About the investigation overall: An earlier analysis of some 500 of the donors reported 250 to 300 Gb of sequence data and around 120 million unique TCR beta sequences from some 180 million T cells. Of the roughly 400 genotyped donors, approximately 83% fell in the genetic ancestry cluster associated with self-reported Caucasian donors. HLA typing included class I and class II loci at four-digit resolution. The aim of the study was to test whether cataloging public T cell receptors could identify signatures of past pathogen exposure. A later genetic analysis used genome-wide SNP genotypes for 398 of the 666 donors, treating that subset as a discovery cohort. Across roughly 420 genotyped donors of the cohort, an average of roughly 200,000 unique TCR beta nucleotide sequences per donor were sequenced, and roughly 18% of those sequences were non-productive. Using immunosequencing, the study profiled T cell repertoires from about 620 subjects and related those repertoires to cytomegalovirus serostatus. Donor age, sex, ethnicity and CMV serostatus were compiled alongside the repertoire data. A later analysis re-examined previously published TCR beta repertoires from just over 650 donors and added high-resolution HLA genotyping to investigate patterns of TCR occurrence. Roughly five DR-DQ haplotypes were handled as single units for association and clustering, since linkage in the cohort was strong. High-throughput TCR immunosequencing, statistical association of individual TCRs with disease status, and machine learning were combined to predict cytomegalovirus infection status. The number of donors typed differed by locus, with roughly 620-630 for A, B, C, DRB1 and DQB1, about 500 for DQA1, nearly 610 for DPA1, and 450 to 480 for DPB1. Rather than using new phenotypic data, the later analysis identified candidate immune exposures from TCR beta sequences and from how often those sequences occurred across donors. An early release covering roughly 600 HLA-typed donors comprised approximately 290 gigabases of sequencing data and around 86 million unique TCR sequences. In addition to the first cohort of roughly 670 subjects, a separate validation cohort of 130 or so different subjects was used. An earlier analysis of fewer than 700 of the donors applied high-throughput TCR beta sequencing to assess whether each TCR beta V gene segment acted as functional or pseudogenic. All discovery cohort repertoires had been generated on a single sequencing platform.

Library creation used the immunoSEQ multiplex PCR assay. The multiplex PCR relied on a mix of 60 forward primers for TCR Vbeta segments and 13 reverse primers for TCR Jbeta segments. The CDR3 region of rearranged TCR beta genes was amplified from genomic DNA by a multiplex PCR assay. The Illumina HiSeq System was used to sequence the amplified TCR beta libraries as 87-base-pair reads. The authors' pipeline ran thus. Across the roughly 700 repertoires, a later analysis counted 60 million to 90 million unique TCR beta chains, some 11 million of which were shared by at least two donors. Raw reads were error-corrected and collapsed into unique sequences with a nearest-neighbor algorithm that merged closely related sequences to remove PCR and sequencing errors. V, D and J gene segments were assigned by aligning CDR3 sequences to IMGT reference sequences. For a sequence to be retained, at least a six-nucleotide match to both a V gene segment and a J gene segment was required. Rearrangements were classified as productive when the CDR3 lacked stop codons and remained in frame with V and J, and all other rearrangements were classified as non-productive. CDR3 was defined by IMGT convention, running from the second conserved V-encoded cysteine to the conserved J-encoded phenylalanine. Sequences without an unambiguous match to a single V gene segment were excluded from the earlier analysis of about 640 of the donors. An earlier analysis of 500 to 700 of the donors classified V segments as functional when productive rearrangements were above 56.7% and as segregating when the standard deviation between donors was above 5%. A statistical classification framework was built to diagnose cytomegalovirus status from the catalog of TCR beta chain sequences. A later analysis assigned V and J genes by comparing TCR nucleotide sequences with IMGT/GENE-DB human TR gene sequences. In a later analysis, CDR3 sequences and most-parsimonious VDJ recombination scenarios were assigned using the TCRdist pipeline. In a later analysis, each TCR beta chain was defined by its CDR3 amino acid sequence together with its V-gene family, and reads without a unique V-gene family were excluded. A later analysis removed 500 to 650 highly shared, low-generation-probability nucleotide sequences to deal with suspected cross-contamination and a sequencing artifact. For each public chain, a later analysis derived a clonal expansion index from normalized ranks of inferred template counts within each repertoire. In a later analysis, generation probabilities were computed using a VDJ recombination model fitted to out-of-frame rearrangements, and the results were checked against IGoR. In a later analysis, TCR-TCR, TCR-HLA and TCR-CMV co-occurrence was scored with hypergeometric tests, and a repertoire-size bias correction was applied to TCR pairs. False discovery rates were estimated in a later analysis by permuting HLA or CMV assignments 20 times. In a later analysis, co-occurring TCRs were grouped using DBSCAN, and TCRdist sequence similarity was added for clustering within HLA-allele-positive subsets. Repertoires with fewer than 30,000 or more than 120,000 public chains were left out of co-occurrence clustering, as were five repertoires with anomalous nucleotide sharing. TCRdb's version of the immuneACCESS table is confined to in-frame rearrangements and falls short of the full clone set. An unresolved V gene accounts for under half of the shortfall where checked; the remainder is of unknown origin. V and J calls and clone size come straight from that table; D and trimming were deduced from the DNA. The sample table lists about 120,000 clones, 15% of them with a count of one. The ten most abundant clones make up 1.9% of the sample.

Study-level results and caveats: The cohort was sequenced for TCR beta chains only, and without alpha or paired-chain data the features that could be detected were limited. In a later analysis, several top co-occurrence clusters were reported to appear linked to parvovirus B19, influenza, CMV and Epstein-Barr virus. A later analysis found that most CMV-associated TCR beta chains appeared HLA-restricted, with HLA associations seemingly driven largely by CMV exposure. Linkage disequilibrium might explain the correlated functional status among segregating V segments, but an unknown experimental factor could not be excluded. Immune exposure information for the cohort was limited to CMV serostatus. Because HLA typing was missing for some donors at each locus, association tests included only the typed subset. An earlier analysis of several hundred of the donors showed that most TCR beta V segments appeared in productive rearrangements either about 87% or about 30% of the time, which broadly matched IMGT annotations. In a later analysis, HLA-associated TCR beta chains showed more clonal expansion and lower generation probabilities than non-associated chains that were equally common. Strong co-occurrence of HLA alleles, especially DR and DQ, made assigning TCR associations to individual alleles difficult. In a later genetic analysis, fewer N-insertions in productive TCRs were reported among donors in an Asian-associated ancestry cluster than the approximately 710-donor mean. In vitro tests confirmed that three of the cytomegalovirus-associated TCR beta chains recognize cytomegalovirus antigens. A later genetic analysis associated a missense DCLRE1C variant with V-gene and J-gene trimming of TCR beta chains, and an independent cohort replicated the association. Because counts were too low, roughly 16 rarely observed V segments, including chromosome 9 orphons, were excluded from the earlier analysis of fewer than 650 of the donors. A cluster of highly shared sequence variants was judged likely to be a technical artifact of the sequencing pipeline. In a later analysis, the rate of TCR association differed among HLA loci, with DRB1 alleles having the most associated TCRs and HLA-C alleles having the fewest. Sequencing depth was assumed to be roughly uniform across donors in the presence/absence analyses, though that assumption may not hold. A further reported finding was that TCR beta sequences accurately predicted the HLA-A and HLA-B alleles for most subjects in the first cohort. The study gave a list of about 160 TCR beta chains associated with cytomegalovirus. At a false discovery rate of 0.05, a later analysis linked fewer than 20,000 TCR beta sequences to specific HLA alleles. It was suggested by the authors that the approach could potentially be generalized to other disease states and immunological phenotypes. While some public TCRs were present in many individuals, most TCR sequences turned up only very rarely across donors. Cytomegalovirus status was reported to be diagnosed by the classifier with high specificity and sensitivity in both the original and validation cohorts.

In total, more than 500 healthy bone marrow donors made up the cohort. At the time of sampling, all cohort members were nominally healthy, though unrecorded immune exposures were likely present. The donor tested CMV seronegative, placing the donor among the approximately 360 seronegative members of the cohort. Each donor provided a peripheral blood sample, and peripheral blood mononuclear cells were used for TCR beta sequencing. The Qiagen DNeasy Blood Extraction Kit was used to extract genomic DNA from the blood cell samples. The sequencing input was PBMCs. This receptor was taken from a woman aged 18 to 35 in good health and CMV-seronegative.

CDR3 sequence: CASRMRVWFGYTF. The DNA reads TGTGCCAGCAGGATGCGAGTTTGGTTTGGCTACACCTTC. This chain is built from TRBV5-6 and TRBJ1-2, with no D gene named confidently. The CDR3 spans 13 residues, from the cysteine through the phenylalanine. Just CDR3 DNA is preserved here, 39 bases in frame from base 1. V lost 5 bases and J lost 7 bases; the stretch between them is 15 bases long. The germline V gene encodes CDR1 SGHDT and CDR2 YYEEEE.